Listed below are T cell receptor beta chains from one sample, sequenced in a study of T-cell memory formation after mild COVID-19. TCRdb re-analysed the 5' RACE reads in MiXCR, keeping a single row per CDR3 protein. The sample holds 350,000 or so distinct CDR3 sequences, 13% seen once. The sequenced material came from PBMCs or a T cell subset sorted from them (not recorded which). The origin of the receptors is a man aged 18 to 29 who had mild COVID-19 (a few samples of this study predate the infection). Cell type and time point are not known. Each CDR3 is given with its conserved first and last residue. The D gene is left open where the match is weak. Clone size is shown for a subset of rows, as once, few, many or a class of expanded clone.

j_gene | v_gene | d_gene | abundance | CDR3nt | CDR3aa
TRBJ1-2 | TRBV5-1 | - | few | TGCGCCAGTGGATATCAGGCGTCGTCTCAGTTCCACACCTTC | CASGYQASSQFHTF
TRBJ2-3 | TRBV7-2 | - | - | TGTGCCAGTTCCTCCCCCTGGGGCACAGATACGCAGTATTTT | CASSSPWGTDTQYF
TRBJ1-3 | TRBV2 | TRBD1 | few | TGTGCCAGTGCCGGGACAGGGCCTGGAAACACCATATATTTT | CASAGTGPGNTIYF
TRBJ2-7 | TRBV4-1 | TRBD2 | few | TGCGCCAGCAGCCACGGACTAGCGGGGGTAACCTACGAGCAGTACTTC | CASSHGLAGVTYEQYF
TRBJ1-2 | TRBV7-9 | - | - | TGTGCCAGCAGCTTGCCGGGGGGCAAAGGCTATGGCTACACCTTC | CASSLPGGKGYGYTF
TRBJ2-3 | TRBV20-1 | TRBD2 | few | TGCAGTGCTCACAACGTGGCGGGGGGCACAGATACGCAGTATTTT | CSAHNVAGGTDTQYF
TRBJ2-3 | TRBV24-1 | - | - | TGTGCCACCAGTAAGGACAGCTCCACAGATACGCAGTATTTT | CATSKDSSTDTQYF
TRBJ1-3 | TRBV20-1 | - | - | TGCAGTGCTAGTCAGAGTCCGGGACGGAACTCTGGAAACACCATATATTTT | CSASQSPGRNSGNTIYF
TRBJ1-5 | TRBV6-2/TRBV6-3 | - | few | TGTGCCAGCAGTTACTCGGGGGATGATCAGCCCCAGCATTTT | CASSYSGDDQPQHF
TRBJ2-5 | TRBV7-2 | TRBD2 | - | TGTGCCAGCAGCTTACCGGGACTAGTGGAGACCCAGTACTTC | CASSLPGLVETQYF
TRBJ2-3 | TRBV10-3 | - | few | TGTGCCATCACCGCAGGGGGGGGCGCAGATACGCAGTATTTT | CAITAGGGADTQYF
TRBJ1-5 | TRBV11-2 | TRBD1 | - | TGTGCCAGCAGCTGGGGACAGAATCAGCCCCAGCATTTT | CASSWGQNQPQHF
TRBJ2-1 | TRBV6-2/TRBV6-3 | - | - | TGTGCCAGCAGCCCTCAGGGGACTCAGTACAATGAGCAGTTCTTC | CASSPQGTQYNEQFF
TRBJ2-3 | TRBV29-1 | - | few | TGCAGCGTTGAAGCAACGGGACTTCGCACAGATACGCAGTATTTT | CSVEATGLRTDTQYF
TRBJ2-5 | TRBV7-8 | - | few | TGTGCCAGCAGCTCCCAGGTTGAAGAGACCCAGTACTTC | CASSSQVEETQYF
TRBJ2-5 | TRBV5-1 | TRBD2 | many | TGCGCCAGCAGCCGGGGGGGCGATGAGACCCAGTACTTC | CASSRGGDETQYF
TRBJ1-1 | TRBV2 | - | few | TGTGCCGTTAGGGGTAACACTGAAGCTTTCTTT | CAVRGNTEAFF
TRBJ2-1 | TRBV28 | - | few | TGTGCCAGCAGCCCCCCCCATAATGAGCAGTTCTTC | CASSPPHNEQFF
TRBJ1-2 | TRBV19 | TRBD1 | - | TGTGCCAGTAGTATAAGGGACAGCAGGGACGGCTACACCTTC | CASSIRDSRDGYTF
TRBJ1-2 | TRBV7-3 | TRBD1 | - | TGTGCCAGCAGCCCACAGGGGACAGGCCCCTATGGCTACACCTTC | CASSPQGTGPYGYTF
TRBJ1-5 | TRBV12-3/TRBV12-4 | TRBD1 | few | TGTGCCAGCAGTTTCTGGCAGGGGGGTTCGGGGCTGTTCAGCAATCAGCCCCAGCATTTT | CASSFWQGGSGLFSNQPQHF
TRBJ2-5 | TRBV7-2 | - | few | TGTGCCAGCAGCACCCTAGCCAATCACAGGGAGACCCAGTACTTC | CASSTLANHRETQYF
TRBJ1-2 | TRBV3-1 | - | - | TGTGCCAGCAGCCAAGGAGGTGGGTTGAACTATGGCTACACCTTC | CASSQGGGLNYGYTF
TRBJ1-2 | TRBV20-1 | TRBD1 | - | TGCAGTGCTAGACAGGGGGCCTATGGCTACACCTTC | CSARQGAYGYTF
TRBJ2-3 | TRBV30 | - | - | TGTGCCTGGAGTGAGGGAGCCTCTAGTCCAGATACGCAGTATTTT | CAWSEGASSPDTQYF
TRBJ1-5 | TRBV6-2/TRBV6-3 | - | - | TGTGCCAGCAGTTCGTTTTTGAGCCAGCCCCAGCATTTT | CASSSFLSQPQHF
TRBJ1-1 | TRBV7-2 | - | - | TGTGCCAGCAGCTTAGGCCCCCCGGCCATGGGCACTGAAGCTTTCTTT | CASSLGPPAMGTEAFF
TRBJ2-1 | TRBV29-1 | - | few | TGCAGCGTTGTCCGGGGCTCCTACAATGAGCAGTTCTTC | CSVVRGSYNEQFF
TRBJ2-3 | TRBV5-1 | TRBD2 | - | TGCGCCAGCAGCTTGGTAGCGGGGGGAGATACGCAGTATTTT | CASSLVAGGDTQYF
TRBJ2-2 | TRBV9 | - | - | TGTGCCAGCAGCGTAGCAGGGCAGGGGCCCGGGGAGCTGTTTTTT | CASSVAGQGPGELFF
TRBJ1-1 | TRBV5-1 | - | - | TGCGCCAGCAGCTTGGCCCTGGCGGTGGAAGCTTTCTTT | CASSLALAVEAFF
TRBJ1-2 | TRBV29-1 | - | few | TGCAGCGGGGGGGCAGGGAGGTCGAACACCTTC | CSGGAGRSNTF
TRBJ1-4 | TRBV6-5 | TRBD1 | - | TGTGCCAGCAGTTACTCCGGACAGGGGAATGAAAAACTGTTTTTT | CASSYSGQGNEKLFF
TRBJ2-1 | TRBV4-1 | - | - | TGCGCCAGCAGCCCTACAGAACTCGAGCAGTTCTTC | CASSPTELEQFF
TRBJ2-5 | TRBV14 | TRBD2 | few | TGTGCCAGCAGCGCGCGACTAGCGGGAGGAGAGACCCAGTACTTC | CASSARLAGGETQYF
TRBJ2-7 | TRBV29-1 | - | few | TGCAGCGTTGGTACAGGGTACCACGAGCAGTACTTC | CSVGTGYHEQYF
TRBJ1-4 | TRBV20-1 | - | - | TGCAGTGCGACGACAGGCGGTGGGGAAAAACTGTTTTTT | CSATTGGGEKLFF
TRBJ2-7 | TRBV20-1 | - | - | TGCAGTGCTAGAGATTATAGGAGGACAGTTGACGAGCAGTACTTC | CSARDYRRTVDEQYF
TRBJ1-6 | TRBV2 | - | - | TGTGCCAGCCGGGAAGGTACGATTTCTTCACCCCTCCACTTT | CASREGTISSPLHF
TRBJ2-1 | TRBV4-3 | TRBD1 | few | TGCGCCAGCAGCCAAACGGGACAGGGAAATAATGAGCAGTTCTTC | CASSQTGQGNNEQFF
TRBJ2-3 | TRBV2 | - | many | TGTGCCAGCAGTGTCGGGACACCTAATACGCAGTATTTT | CASSVGTPNTQYF
TRBJ1-1 | TRBV4-1 | - | few | TGCGCCAGCAGCCCGTCAACAGGTTTTGGGACTGAAGCTTTCTTT | CASSPSTGFGTEAFF
TRBJ1-2 | TRBV7-9 | - | many | TGTGCCAGCAGCTTAGAGGGATATGGCTACACCTTC | CASSLEGYGYTF
TRBJ2-3 | TRBV7-6 | - | many | TGTGCCAGCAGCCAAGAATGGGGGGATACGCAGTATTTT | CASSQEWGDTQYF
TRBJ2-7 | TRBV5-1 | - | many | TGCGCCAGTGCGCGGGACACGAACTACGAGCAGTACTTC | CASARDTNYEQYF
TRBJ2-5 | TRBV12-3/TRBV12-4 | TRBD2 | - | TGTGCCAGCAGCCTCGGGACTAGCGGGGGAACGAGGACCCAGTACTTC | CASSLGTSGGTRTQYF
TRBJ1-2 | TRBV7-2 | TRBD1 | - | TGTGCCAGCAGCTTCAGGACAGGGGGCTCCTATGGCTACACCTTC | CASSFRTGGSYGYTF
TRBJ1-6 | TRBV6-5 | - | many | TGTGCCAGCAGTCGCGGGGGGACGGGTGGATCACCCCTCCACTTT | CASSRGGTGGSPLHF
TRBJ1-2 | TRBV4-3 | - | many | TGCGCCAGCAGCCAAGATGGAGGAGAAGCTTATGGCTACACCTTC | CASSQDGGEAYGYTF